Listed here is a single T cell receptor (beta chain). This clonotype was picked up many times. The target of this receptor is not known. The record has no base qualities; no much larger clone is one base away. The CDR3 holds 15 amino acids from the cysteine to the phenylalanine. Left in the record is the CDR3 DNA by itself, 45 bases read in frame from the first base. The trim is 0 bases for V and 3 bases for J, with a gap of 10 bases between the germline ends. Taken from the germline V gene, the CDR1 and CDR2 loops are SGDLS and YYNGEE. The data were taken from a study of breast tumors, draining lymph nodes, adjacent tissues (dated by TCRdb to 2016 to 2017). With regard to the full study: The study compared TCR beta repertoires across tumor, adjacent nontumor tissue and axillary lymph nodes from breast cancer patients. In human breast cancer, the study set out to assess how tumor, surrounding tissue and draining lymph node repertoires relate to one another and whether T cells might be exchanged between them. The paper as a whole reports these results and caveats: The data were considered consistent with the idea that most tumor T cells come from the lymph node and then expand in tumor tissue. Tumors showed preferential V and J gene usage, and their T-cell repertoire diversity fell below that of lymph nodes yet above that of nontumor tissue. Tumor and nontumor tissue repertoires were found to be significantly more similar in luminal-like than in basal-like breast cancer. The conclusion that tumor T cells originate in lymph nodes was framed as consistent with a hypothesis rather than directly demonstrated.

These reads were obtained on an Illumina HiSeq 2000. Multiplex PCR amplification was used to generate the TCR beta chain libraries. The amplified TCR beta chain products were analyzed by high-throughput sequencing. Using fastp trimming at Q25 and MiXCR clonotype assembly, TCRdb reanalyzed the public sequencing data and kept in-frame beta chains. All rows with the same CDR3 protein become a single entry with the most common DNA and genes. The sample table contains some 100,000 distinct CDR3 sequences; only one count was recorded for about 20% of them. The ten most abundant clones make up roughly 1.2% of the sample. Lymph node samples came from the axillary draining lymph nodes of breast cancer patients.

The clonotype originates from a female donor with breast cancer. Some clones in this sample may be carry-over from other donors' samples. The sequence links TRBV9 to TRBJ1-5; TRBD1 is a possible D gene, resting on 5 matching bases. Sequences were obtained from axillary lymph node tissue. The nucleotides are TGTGCCAGCAGCGTAGGGCAGGGTCCCAATCAGCCCCAGCATTTT. This gives the protein CASSVGQGPNQPQHF.